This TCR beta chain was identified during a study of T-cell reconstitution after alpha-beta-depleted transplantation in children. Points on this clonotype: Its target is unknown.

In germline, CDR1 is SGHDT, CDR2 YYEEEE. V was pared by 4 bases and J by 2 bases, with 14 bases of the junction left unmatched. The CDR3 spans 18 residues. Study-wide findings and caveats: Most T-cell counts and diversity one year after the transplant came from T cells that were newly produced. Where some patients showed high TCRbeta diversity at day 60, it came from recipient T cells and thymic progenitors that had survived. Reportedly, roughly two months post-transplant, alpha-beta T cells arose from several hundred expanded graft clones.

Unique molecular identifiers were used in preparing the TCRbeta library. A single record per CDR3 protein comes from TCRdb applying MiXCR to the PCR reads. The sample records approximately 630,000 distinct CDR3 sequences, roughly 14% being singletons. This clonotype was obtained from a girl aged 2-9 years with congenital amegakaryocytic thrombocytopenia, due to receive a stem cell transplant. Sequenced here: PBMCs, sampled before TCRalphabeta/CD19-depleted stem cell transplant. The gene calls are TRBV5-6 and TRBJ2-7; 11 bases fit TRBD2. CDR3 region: CASSPTHAGLAGTYEQYF. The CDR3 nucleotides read TGTGCCAGCAGCCCTACCCATGCCGGACTAGCGGGTACCTACGAGCAGTACTTC.